This entry lists 28 T cell receptor beta chains sequenced from one sample in a study of long-term antiretroviral therapy in people with HIV. The assay, immunoSEQ v3.0, was run at survey level. Data came from immunoSEQ multiplex PCR; TCRdb stores just in-frame clones and leaves some out. The sample lists roughly 30,000 clones, approximately 89% occurring once. This material consisted of unsorted PBMCs, taken 3.1 years after starting antiretroviral therapy. The receptors stem from a young man with HIV.

The chain employs TRBV21-1 and TRBJ2-7; the table calls TRBD1, which could not be checked here. TRBV21-1 is a pseudogene locus. The CDR3 extends over 18 amino acids. CDR3 sequence: CASSNPLSQGSLYDEQYF. CDR3 DNA sequence: TGTGCCAGCAGCAACCCCCTATCCCAGGGGTCGTTATACGACGAGCAGTACTTC.

This clone was observed once. The chain joins TRBV7-2 to TRBJ1-5, with TRBD1 identical over 9 bases. This CDR3 spans 15 amino acids. Germline-derived CDR1 and CDR2 are SGHTA and FQGNSA. After removal of 4 bases from V and 3 bases from J, the junction contained 4 bases not matched to a gene. The CDR3 coding sequence is TGTGCCAGCAGCTACCGGACAGGGGACAATCAGCCCCAGCATTTT. It codes for CASSYRTGDNQPQHF.

Only one count was recorded for this clone. This rearrangement joins TRBV5-1 to TRBJ1-1; TRBD1 aligns across 7 bases. The V gene's germline CDR1 is SGHRS and CDR2 YFSETQ. After removal of 1 base from V and 3 bases from J, the junction contained 6 bases not matched to a gene. CDR3 length equals 15 residues. The CDR3 DNA reads as TGCGCCAGCAGCTTGATGAGGGGGCGATACACTGAAGCTTTCTTT. Translation gives CASSLMRGRYTEAFF.

V and J are TRBV7-8 and TRBJ2-1; 8 bases fit TRBD2. This CDR3 has 14 amino acids. V lost 5 bases to trimming and J lost 12 bases; unmatched junction nucleotides: 12. Germline CDR1 and CDR2: SGHVS and FQNEAQ. CDR3 bases: TGTGCCAGCAGCCCCCAAGGTCGGGGGGGAGCGCAGTTCTTC. Amino acids: CASSPQGRGGAQFF.

The chain recombines TRBV19 with TRBJ1-5; 9 nucleotides line up with TRBD1. The CDR3 has 14 residues. Looked up from germline, CDR1 is LNHDA and CDR2 is SQIVND (reference sequence). V shed 6 bases and J 5 bases; nucleotides not matched to a gene: 5. The CDR3 reads CASRNRGRHQPQHF. In DNA, the CDR3 is TGTGCCAGTAGGAACAGGGGGCGGCATCAGCCCCAGCATTTT.

This sequence joins TRBV4-3 and TRBJ2-4, with D possibly TRBD2 on 6 matching bases. Trimming pared 0 bases from V and 8 bases from J, leaving 8 bases between. Germline V lookup: CDR1 LGHNA, CDR2 YSLEER. This CDR3 has 13 residues. The CDR3 DNA sequence: TGCGCCAGCAGCCAAGAATGGAGGGACATTCAGTACTTC. Translation: CASSQEWRDIQYF.

The V call is TRBV18, the J call TRBJ2-1, with D maybe TRBD1 (5 bases). CDR1 and CDR2 (germline): KGHSH, LQKENI. The CDR3 spans 12 residues. V gave up 5 bases and J gave up 7 bases, with 9 bases separating them. CDR3 bases: TGTGCCAGCTCAGCAGACAGAAATGAGCAGTTCTTC. This codes for CASSADRNEQFF. Complete variable domain (other parts from reference TRBV18 and TRBJ2-1): NAGVMQNPRHLVRRRGQEARLRCSPMKGHSHVYWYRQLPEEGLKFMVYLQKENIIDESGMPKERFSAEFPKEGPSILRIQQVVRGDSAAYFCASSADRNEQFFGPGTRLTVL.

The chain recombines TRBV19 with TRBJ2-2; 8 bases match TRBD2. The germline V gene has CDR1 LNHDA and CDR2 SQIVND (reference sequence). V lost 6 bases and J lost 10; bases outside the gene matches: 7. The CDR3 extends over 13 amino acids. The CDR3 spells CASSAREGAELFF. CDR3 DNA sequence: TGTGCCAGTAGCGCCCGGGAGGGCGCGGAGCTGTTTTTT.

The chain recombines TRBV6-6 with TRBJ2-3; 7 nucleotides align to TRBD2. Looked up from germline, CDR1 is MNHNY and CDR2 is SVGAGI (reference sequence). J gave up 1 base and V 1 base, and 2 bases lay outside the gene matches. The CDR3 is 15 residues long. CDR3 in amino acids: CASSYLAGGTDTQYF. The CDR3 nucleotides read TGTGCCAGCAGTTACTTGGCGGGGGGCACAGATACGCAGTATTTT.

The chain employs TRBV6-1 and TRBJ1-1, with D possibly being TRBD1 (5 bases). This CDR3 is 14 amino acids long. CDR1 is MNHNS, CDR2 SASEGT, per germline. V lost 6 bases, J lost 0 bases, and 11 bases lay in between. The CDR3 nucleotides are TGTGCCAGCAGACCGACAGCTCTGAACACTGAAGCTTTCTTT. Residues: CASRPTALNTEAFF.

The chain is built from TRBV29-1 and TRBJ2-7; tentatively, D is TRBD2 (5 bases). The CDR3 has 17 amino acids. Germline loops: CDR1 SQVTM, CDR2 ANQGSEA. With 3 bases removed from V and 2 bases from J, the gap between germline ends came to 23 bases. CDR3 nucleotides: TGCAGCGTTGAGTTTAAAACTCGGGTAAGCGGCCCCTACGAGCAGTACTTC. This codes for CSVEFKTRVSGPYEQYF.

This chain links TRBV19 with TRBJ2-1; D possibly matches TRBD1 or TRBD2 (5 bases each). The CDR3 spans 14 residues. Trimming removed 2 bases at V and 10 bases at J, with 15 bases between. In germline, CDR1 is LNHDA, CDR2 SQIVND (reference sequence). The CDR3 is CASSIRGPRGEQFF. The DNA of the CDR3 is TGTGCCAGTAGTATAAGGGGACCCCGAGGGGAGCAGTTCTTC.

The chain links TRBV9 to TRBJ1-3; D is uncertain. From germline, CDR1 is SGDLS and CDR2 YYNGEE. V lost 0 bases to trimming and J lost 2 bases, with 0 bases between them. The CDR3 is 12 amino acids. The CDR3 protein is CASSVAGNTIYF. DNA for the CDR3: TGTGCCAGCAGCGTAGCTGGAAACACCATATATTTT. The full variable domain, rest sourced from reference TRBV9 and TRBJ1-3, is DSGVTQTPKHLITATGQRVTLRCSPRSGDLSVYWYQQSLDQGLQFLIQYYNGEERAKGNILERFSAQQFPDLHSELNLSSLELGDSALYFCASSVAGNTIYFGEGSWLTVV.

The chain combines TRBV4-1 with TRBJ1-5; D gene uncertain. Germline CDR1 MGHRA, CDR2 YSYEKL. The CDR3 extends over 14 amino acids. The ends were cut back, 0 bases at V and 9 bases at J, with 12 bases in the middle. Written as DNA, the CDR3 is TGCGCCAGCAGCCAAGAGCACAGCCGATGGCCCCAGCATTTT. This encodes CASSQEHSRWPQHF.

This clone was recorded once. The chain couples TRBV4-3 to TRBJ1-1; D gene ambiguous. Deletions cut 3 bases from V and 10 bases from J, with 12 bases between. This CDR3 comprises 12 residues. Germline CDR1 LGHNA, CDR2 YSLEER. CDR3 amino acids: CASSHSGRRAFF. CDR3 nucleotide sequence: TGCGCCAGCAGCCACAGTGGCAGGCGAGCTTTCTTT.

In DNA form, the CDR3 reads TGTGCCAGCCGCAGTGGCAGGGACTTTGAGGAGCAGTACTTC. Amino acids: CASRSGRDFEEQYF. The rearrangement uses TRBV9 and TRBJ2-7, with D perhaps TRBD2 (6 bases). V lost 7 bases to trimming and J lost 7 bases, with 21 bases between them. Germline lookup yields CDR1 SGDLS and CDR2 YYNGEE. The CDR3 sequence is 14 residues long.

The rearrangement joins TRBV19 to TRBJ2-7; TRBD1 matches 7 bases. The length of the CDR3 is 15 residues. Trimming took 0 bases from V and 6 from J; bases not matched to a gene: 8. Germline CDR1 is LNHDA and CDR2 is SQIVND (reference sequence). DNA of the CDR3: TGTGCCAGTAGTATAGACCGAAACACAGGGGTCGAGCAGTACTTC. Its protein product is CASSIDRNTGVEQYF.

This chain joins TRBV27 and TRBJ1-5; tentatively, D is TRBD1 (5 bases). The CDR3 sequence is 14 residues long. V was clipped by 4 bases and J by 4 bases, with 11 bases between them. CDR1 MNHEY and CDR2 SMNVEV come from the germline V gene (reference sequence). The CDR3 here is CASSWAGMNQPQHF. The CDR3, as DNA: TGTGCCAGCAGTTGGGCAGGGATGAATCAGCCCCAGCATTTT.

The rearrangement links TRBV7-6 to TRBJ2-2; D remains ambiguous. The CDR3 length is 15 residues. Trimming pared 5 bases from V and 4 bases from J, leaving 14 bases between. From germline, CDR1 is SGHVS and CDR2 FNYEAQ. The CDR3 DNA follows: TGTGCCAGCAGCGTCGCCAGTCAGTCCACCGGGGAGCTGTTTTTT. Translating gives CASSVASQSTGELFF.

The sample holds one count of this clone. The chain links TRBV18 to TRBJ2-3, with 10 bases aligning to TRBD1. With V trimmed by 3 bases and J by 14 bases, 5 bases remained unmatched. This CDR3 comprises 12 residues. Germline CDR1 is KGHSH and CDR2 is LQKENI. The CDR3 DNA reads as TGTGCCAGCTCACCCGGGACAGGGGATGTGTATTTT. Translated: CASSPGTGDVYF.

The rearrangement uses TRBV28 and TRBJ2-7; 7 positions agree with TRBD1. CDR3 length: 16 residues. After removal of 3 bases from V and 5 bases from J, the junction contained 13 bases not matched to a gene. Germline CDR1 reads MDHEN; CDR2 reads SYDVKM. The CDR3 loop is CASSFSYDRESHEQYF. The CDR3, as DNA: TGTGCCAGCAGTTTCTCCTACGACAGGGAGAGCCACGAGCAGTACTTC.

This chain uses TRBV13 with TRBJ1-1; TRBD1 aligns across 10 bases. The CDR3 runs to 16 residues. Germline CDR1 reads PRHDT; CDR2 reads FYEKMQ (reference sequence). Trimming removed 5 bases from V and 4 bases from J; junction bases left unmatched: 10. The CDR3 spells CASSLIVRDRGTEAFF. The CDR3 DNA follows: TGTGCCAGCAGCCTAATCGTCCGGGACAGGGGCACTGAAGCTTTCTTT. Full variable domain (outside the CDR3, taken from reference TRBV13 and TRBJ1-1): AAGVIQSPRHLIKEKRETATLKCYPIPRHDTVYWYQQGPGQDPQFLISFYEKMQSDKGSIPDRFSAQQFSDYHSELNMSSLELGDSALYFCASSLIVRDRGTEAFFGQGTRLTVV.

The chain joins TRBV27 to TRBJ1-2; 8 nucleotides match TRBD1. V lost 3 bases, J lost 8 bases, and 8 bases stayed unmatched. CDR3 length: 14 residues. The V gene's germline CDR1 is MNHEY and CDR2 SMNVEV (reference sequence). For the CDR3, the DNA is TGTGCCAGCAGTTTGATAGGACAGGGCCGAGGCTACACCTTC. Protein: CASSLIGQGRGYTF.

In nucleotides, the CDR3 is TGTGCCAGCAAAAAGATCGGCCCGAACACTGAAGCTTTCTTT. Protein sequence: CASKKIGPNTEAFF. J is TRBJ1-1 and V is TRBV6-1; no firm D call. The CDR3 loop spans 14 amino acids. V was cut by 7 bases and J by 1 base, with 13 bases left in between. The germline V gene has CDR1 MNHNS and CDR2 SASEGT.

This chain joins TRBV28 and TRBJ1-5; D uncertain. Germline CDR1 reads MDHEN; CDR2 reads SYDVKM. Trimming stripped 0 bases from V and 0 bases from J, with 12 bases between. This CDR3 contains 17 residues. The CDR3 DNA reads TGTGCCAGCAGTTTATGGGGTCGGGGTAGTAGCAATCAGCCCCAGCATTTT. Residues: CASSLWGRGSSNQPQHF.

The V call is TRBV4-1, the J call TRBJ2-6; D may be TRBD2 (5 bases). The CDR3 covers 16 residues. Germline V gene data show CDR1 as MGHRA and CDR2 as YSYEKL. Trimming shortened V by 0 bases and J by 4 bases, and 10 bases separated the two germline ends. CDR3 bases: TGCGCCAGCAGCCAAGAGGTGAGGGCCGGGGCCAACGTCCTGACTTTC. Translation: CASSQEVRAGANVLTF.

A remark on this clone: A read error may produce the germline difference seen at one junction end. CDR3 region: CASSPNPTGAFF. The CDR3 nucleotides are TGTGCCAGCAGCCCCAACCCGACTGGAGCTTTCTTT. The chain uses TRBV2 and TRBJ1-1, with D unclear. The CDR3 has 12 amino acids. Germline V lookup: CDR1 SNHLY, CDR2 FYNNEI.

This clone has a handful of counts. The V gene is TRBV7-9, the J gene TRBJ2-7; possible D gene TRBD2, 6 bases. Looked up from germline, CDR1 is SEHNR and CDR2 is FQNEAQ (reference sequence). The V end lost 3 bases, the J end lost 1 base, and 13 bases lay between the germline ends. The CDR3 runs to 15 residues. CDR3 residues: CASSLFGGESYEQYF. The CDR3, as DNA: TGTGCCAGCAGCTTGTTCGGGGGAGAGTCCTACGAGCAGTACTTC.